The source of this TCR beta chain is a study of somatic mutations in cytotoxic T cells in rheumatoid arthritis (dated by TCRdb to about 2017). A note on the overall study: Before any treatment started and right after they were diagnosed, patients gave peripheral blood samples (about 30 ml EDTA). Some V beta antibody-stained T-cell populations were flow-sorted on a FACSAria II or Sony SH800 at nearly 100% purity, and sorted V beta1+ cells also underwent TCRB sequencing. A total of around 62 rheumatoid arthritis patients and more than 15 healthy controls underwent TCRB deep sequencing. The study asked whether expanded CD8+ T-cell clones in newly diagnosed, untreated rheumatoid arthritis carry somatic mutations, and used TCRB deep sequencing to characterize clonality. The median ages of the patient and control groups were essentially identical. Results the study describes overall, beyond this receptor: Healthy controls showed no age-related increase in CD8+ clonality, whereas patients did (Spearman r ~ 0.5). The slight underrepresentation of TRBV07 in patients was not corrected for multiple comparisons. In about an eighth of the 65 patients the largest CD8+ clone exceeded 20% of CD8+ cells, and several identical CD8+ TCRB sequences were shared between blood and synovial fluid. Viral specificity could not be ruled out by absence from virus-specific databases, and the antigen targets of the expanded CD8+ clones remained unknown. There was no significant difference in CD8+ T-cell clonality between rheumatoid arthritis patients and age-matched healthy controls.

Flow cytometry confirmed the purity of CD4+ and CD8+ cells that had been isolated by positive magnetic bead selection on an AutoMACS. A TCR V beta antibody panel was used in flow cytometry to screen first for clonal expansions, which were then characterized by TCRB deep sequencing of sorted CD8+ fractions. Peripheral blood mononuclear cells were isolated by Ficoll-Paque PLUS density gradient separation. DNA was extracted from CD4-enriched, CD8-enriched or PBMC samples with Nucleospin Tissue or Tissue XS kits and quantified with a Qubit 2.0 fluorometer. Concerning this clone itself: Its antigen is still unknown. No much larger clonotype is one base removed from it; base qualities were not supplied.

Sequencing of TCRB CDR3 was done on genomic DNA with the immunoSEQ assay. The original methods were these. Patient CD8+ clones larger than 1% were compared against published virus-specific TCRB sequences, and only a few matched. The analyses included only productive TCRB rearrangements. Defining a clone by its unique TCRB CDR3 sequence, the study calculated clonality as a productive clonality index derived from Shannon entropy. Repertoire overlap for a pair of samples was computed from each clone's template counts relative to total templates per sample. Flow cytometry-measured V-gene usage correlated with V-gene usage from TCRB sequencing, with a Spearman r of about 0.56. TCRdb limited this immuneACCESS table to in-frame rearrangements with V and J called. A share of clones is missing; checked studies link under half to unresolved V genes, and the rest is unexplained. Clone size and V and J calls were adopted from that table, with D and trimming inferred from the DNA. The sample profile shows approximately 4,300 clones; roughly two thirds of them were found once. About 36% of the sample belongs to the ten largest clones.

V and J are trimmed by 2 bases and 7 bases, and the gene matches miss 9 bases of the junction. The CDR3 sequence holds 16 residues, the cysteine and phenylalanine included. Solely the CDR3 DNA is kept, with 48 bases framed from the first base. The germline V gene specifies SGDLS as CDR1 and YYNGEE as CDR2. The chain was built from TRBV9 and TRBJ1-4; TRBD1 aligns with 9 central bases. The source is an adult with rheumatoid arthritis. The sequenced sample consisted of CD8+ T cells sorted from blood. The sequence in DNA is TGTGCCAGCAGCGTTGGGGGGGGACAGGGACTTGAAAAACTGTTTTTT. It translates to CASSVGGGQGLEKLFF. The entire variable domain, with the stretches around the CDR3 drawn from the reference TRBV9 and TRBJ1-4 proteins, is DSGVTQTPKHLITATGQRVTLRCSPRSGDLSVYWYQQSLDQGLQFLIQYYNGEERAKGNILERFSAQQFPDLHSELNLSSLELGDSALYFCASSVGGGQGLEKLFFGSGTQLSVL.